This TCR beta chain was profiled in a study of cytomegalovirus exposure and HLA in healthy donors. Study information: Drawn from HLA-typed donors, roughly 87 million unique TCRs were held in an early data release.

The ends were cut back, 8 bases at V and 3 bases at J, with 11 bases in the middle. The CDR3 totals 12 residues. Germline V gene data show CDR1 as KGHSH and CDR2 as LQKENI. Vbeta (60) and Jbeta (13) primers were used in the PCR. In the study's own analysis: As a later analysis found, there were 82 million or so unique TCR beta chains, of which roughly 11 million were shared. The table came from immunoSEQ multiplex PCR; TCRdb's copy has only in-frame clones and leaves some out. V and J calls and clone size are given by that table; D and trimming were obtained from the DNA. The table has under 200,000 clones, around three quarters seen once; the top ten hold 1%.

The chain couples TRBV18 to TRBJ2-7; D might be TRBD1 (6 bases). Sample: PBMCs. The clonotype was recovered from a woman in her forties or fifties in good health and CMV-seropositive. CDR3 loop: CASGDTNYEQYF. Written as DNA, the CDR3 is TGTGCCAGCGGGGACACTAACTACGAGCAGTACTTC.